The following is a TCR beta chain sequence with its context. Germline V CDR1 and CDR2: MNHNS, SASEGT. The CDR3 loop spans 13 amino acids. Trimming cost V 4 bases and J 5 bases, with 9 bases left between them. This entry is derived from a study of T cells after yellow fever vaccination. Study-wide context: Low-cell-number fractions were prepared with SMART-Seq v4 Ultra Low Input.

Using its own MiXCR run on the 5' RACE reads, TCRdb lists one record per CDR3 protein. The sample records about 300,000 distinct CDR3 sequences, around 8.6% being singletons. The chain carries TRBV6-1 and TRBJ2-1; TRBD2 might be the D (6 bases). The source is a man aged 18 to 29 who received the YFV17D yellow fever vaccine. Sequenced here: CD4+ T cells sorted from PBMCs, sampled 5 days after the yellow fever booster vaccination. CDR3 coding DNA: TGTGCCAGCAGTGTCGGGACTCACAATGAGCAGTTCTTC. It translates to CASSVGTHNEQFF.